These T cell receptor beta chains were read from a single sample in a study of CD8+ T cells in alopecia areata. TCRdb keeps only in-frame clones here, not all; method: immunoSEQ multiplex PCR. The sample includes some 200,000 clones, 56% of them seen just once. Sequencing was carried out using CD8+ T cells sorted from blood. These receptors were taken from a human donor in good health. CDR3s include the opening cysteine and the closing phenylalanine or tryptophan. A D gene is named only where the DNA matches it firmly. Where a row states a size, it is once, few, many or the class of an expanded clone; other rows omit it.

>-|TRBV29-1|16|few|TRBJ1-2
CSVDLGSETDNYGYTF
TGCAGCGTTGATTTGGGGTCCGAGACAGATAACTATGGCTACACCTTC
>TRBD1|TRBV27|17|-|TRBJ1-1
CASSILPGQGGSTEAFF
TGTGCCAGCAGTATTCTCCCGGGACAGGGAGGATCCACTGAAGCTTTCTTT
>-|TRBV9|16|-|TRBJ1-6
CASSAPRDVDNSPLHF
TGTGCCAGCAGCGCTCCCCGGGACGTAGATAATTCACCCCTCCACTTT
>-|TRBV6-1|12|-|TRBJ1-1
CASNQVNTEAFF
TGTGCCAGCAATCAGGTGAACACTGAAGCTTTCTTT
>TRBD1|TRBV7-9|13|few|TRBJ1-4
CASSPAGGEKLFF
TGTGCCAGCAGCCCGGCAGGGGGTGAAAAACTGTTTTTT
>TRBD2|TRBV7-9|15|few|TRBJ2-1
CASSFSGGTYNEQFF
TGTGCCAGCAGTTTTAGCGGGGGGACCTACAATGAGCAGTTCTTC
>TRBD2|TRBV6-6|14|-|TRBJ2-1
CATSRGGLYNEQFF
TGTGCCACTTCGCGGGGGGGCCTCTACAATGAGCAGTTCTTC
>-|TRBV4-1|12|few|TRBJ2-1
CASSQDKRYPFF
TGCGCCAGCAGCCAAGATAAGAGGTATCCGTTCTTC
>TRBD1|TRBV9|15|-|TRBJ2-1
CASSARTGPSNEQFF
TGTGCCAGCAGCGCCCGGACAGGGCCAAGCAATGAGCAGTTCTTC
>-|TRBV6-5|15|few|TRBJ2-7
CASSYGQGLNYEQYF
TGTGCCAGCAGTTACGGGCAGGGGCTTAACTACGAGCAGTACTTC
>-|TRBV6-1|12|-|TRBJ1-2
CASSRLAGGYTF
TGTGCCAGCAGTCGCCTTGCGGGAGGCTACACCTTC
>TRBD1|TRBV13|14|-|TRBJ2-7
CASSDRDRHYEQYF
TGTGCCAGCAGCGACCGGGACAGACACTACGAGCAGTACTTC
>-|TRBV4-2|14|once|TRBJ2-7
CASSQGWDSRLSYF
TGTGCCAGCAGCCAAGGCTGGGACTCCCGCCTTTCGTACTTC
>TRBD2|TRBV11-2|16|-|TRBJ2-7
CASSLTSGANSYEQYF
TGTGCCAGCAGCTTGACTAGCGGGGCTAATTCCTACGAGCAGTACTTC
>TRBD2|TRBV2|15|-|TRBJ2-7
CASSHSGGEGYEQYF
TGTGCCAGCAGCCATAGCGGGGGGGAAGGCTACGAGCAGTACTTC
>TRBD1|TRBV13|14|-|TRBJ2-7
CASSLRTGEGEQYF
TGTGCCAGCAGCCTCCGGACAGGGGAGGGCGAGCAGTACTTC
>TRBD1|TRBV13|14|-|TRBJ1-1
CASSGGTANTEAFF
TGTGCCAGCAGCGGCGGGACAGCAAACACTGAAGCTTTCTTT
>-|TRBV29-1|16|few|TRBJ1-3
CSVGKLKFLSGNTIYF
TGCAGCGTTGGGAAGCTTAAGTTCCTCTCTGGAAACACCATATATTTT
>TRBD1|TRBV2|13|-|TRBJ1-5
CASRGQGSQPQHF
TGTGCCAGCAGAGGACAGGGGTCTCAGCCCCAGCATTTT
>-|TRBV7-9|15|-|TRBJ2-5
CASSFQGGSAETQYF
TGTGCCAGCAGCTTTCAGGGCGGGTCTGCAGAGACCCAGTACTTC
>-|TRBV7-7|15|-|TRBJ2-5
CASSRRVEGQETQYF
TGTGCCAGCAGCCGACGGGTGGAGGGCCAAGAGACCCAGTACTTC
>-|TRBV6-6|15|-|TRBJ2-5
CASSYGGGLEETQYF
TGTGCCAGCAGTTACGGGGGGGGGCTTGAAGAGACCCAGTACTTC
>-|TRBV5-6|14|-|TRBJ1-5
CASRSWGGGQPQHF
TGTGCCAGCAGATCATGGGGGGGAGGCCAGCCCCAGCATTTT
>-|TRBV6-1|14|-|TRBJ1-5
CASSPREGNQPQHF
TGTGCCAGCAGTCCCCGAGAGGGGAATCAGCCCCAGCATTTT
>-|TRBV5-1|14|-|TRBJ1-1
CASSRKTENTEAFF
TGCGCCAGCAGTCGTAAAACAGAGAACACTGAAGCTTTCTTT
>-|TRBV29-1|13|-|TRBJ1-2
CSVPGGENYGYTF
TGCAGCGTGCCTGGTGGGGAAAACTATGGCTACACCTTC
>-|TRBV13|15|few|TRBJ2-7
CASSTQGRLAGEQYF
TGTGCCAGCAGCACCCAGGGTAGGCTAGCCGGCGAGCAGTACTTC
>TRBD2|TRBV4-2|15|-|TRBJ2-1
CASSPGPREWDEQFF
TGTGCCAGCAGCCCTGGCCCGCGGGAGTGGGATGAGCAGTTCTTC
>-|TRBV5-6|17|-|TRBJ1-5
CASSLGAGAFLHQPQHF
TGTGCCAGCAGCTTGGGGGCCGGGGCCTTCCTGCATCAGCCCCAGCATTTT
>TRBD2|TRBV4-1|15|-|TRBJ2-3
CASSQDSGGGDTQYF
TGCGCCAGCAGCCAAGATTCGGGGGGGGGCGATACGCAGTATTTT
>-|TRBV6-1|13|-|TRBJ1-1
CATGPLQLTEAFF
TGTGCCACTGGACCGCTTCAATTGACTGAAGCTTTCTTT
>-|TRBV15|16|-|TRBJ2-5
CATSRAVRGTKETQYF
TGTGCCACCAGCAGAGCGGTCCGGGGGACCAAAGAGACCCAGTACTTC
>TRBD1|TRBV5-6|15|few|TRBJ2-7
CASSLTGGPTYEQYF
TGTGCCAGCAGCTTGACAGGGGGTCCTACCTACGAGCAGTACTTC
>-|TRBV7-7|14|-|TRBJ2-7
CASSPSPSSYEQYF
TGTGCCAGCAGCCCCAGCCCCAGCTCCTACGAGCAGTACTTC
>-|TRBV30|14|-|TRBJ2-7
CAWSDPDTGYEQYF
TGTGCCTGGAGTGACCCAGATACGGGATACGAGCAGTACTTC
>TRBD1|TRBV12-5|15|-|TRBJ2-7
CASGFPGQGQYEQYF
TGTGCTAGTGGTTTTCCCGGACAGGGGCAATACGAGCAGTACTTC
>-|TRBV25-1|12|-|TRBJ1-1
CASSNSYTEAFF
TGTGCCAGCAGTAACAGCTACACTGAAGCTTTCTTT
>-|TRBV11-2|12|-|TRBJ2-3
CASSFITDTQYF
TGTGCCAGCAGCTTTATCACAGATACGCAGTATTTT
>-|TRBV30|13|-|TRBJ2-7
CACQDPLSYEQYF
TGTGCCTGCCAAGACCCCCTCTCCTACGAGCAGTACTTC
>-|TRBV23-1|13|-|TRBJ1-2
CASSCEGYYGYTF
TGCGCCAGCAGCTGTGAGGGATACTATGGCTACACCTTC
>-|TRBV4-1|14|-|TRBJ2-7
CASSQDLKGYEQYF
TGCGCCAGCAGCCAAGATCTAAAGGGCTACGAGCAGTACTTC